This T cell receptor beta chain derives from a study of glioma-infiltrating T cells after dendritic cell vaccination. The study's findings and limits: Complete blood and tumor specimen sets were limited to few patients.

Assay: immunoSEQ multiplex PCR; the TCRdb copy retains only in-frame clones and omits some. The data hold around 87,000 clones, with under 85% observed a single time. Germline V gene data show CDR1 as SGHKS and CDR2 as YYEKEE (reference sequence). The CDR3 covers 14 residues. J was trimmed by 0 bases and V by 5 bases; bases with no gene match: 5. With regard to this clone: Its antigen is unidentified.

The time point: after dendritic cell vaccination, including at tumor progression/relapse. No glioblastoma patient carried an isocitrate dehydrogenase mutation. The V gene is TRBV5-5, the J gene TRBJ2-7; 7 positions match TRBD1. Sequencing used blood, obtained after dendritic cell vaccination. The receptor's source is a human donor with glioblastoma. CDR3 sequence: CASSMTGRSYEQYF. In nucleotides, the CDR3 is TGTGCCAGCAGTATGACAGGGCGCTCCTACGAGCAGTACTTC.